These 12 T cell receptor beta chains were all obtained from the same sample, sequenced in a study of T cell repertoires in cytomegalovirus infection. TCRdb redid the calling of the reads with MiXCR, one entry per CDR3 protein. The data show 600,000 to 800,000 distinct CDR3 sequences, more than 20% seen once. Sequenced input: CD8+ T cells from PBMCs. The receptors shown here come from a human donor in good health (CMV status not recorded). Some clones in this sample may be carry-over from other donors' samples.

This clonotype was observed at least ten times. The chain carries TRBV7-2 and TRBJ2-3, with D maybe TRBD1 (5 bases). This CDR3 has 15 amino acids. The germline CDR1 and CDR2 sequences are SGHTA and FQGNSA. V was cut by 7 bases and J by 0 bases, with 14 bases left in between. The CDR3 sequence: CASTDEGASTDTQYF. DNA of the CDR3: TGTGCCAGCACCGACGAAGGGGCTAGCACAGATACGCAGTATTTT.

The chain carries TRBV27 and TRBJ1-1; 7 bases fit TRBD1. The CDR3 length is 14 residues. Germline loops: CDR1 MNHEY, CDR2 SMNVEV (reference sequence). V dropped 6 bases and J dropped 3; count of bases not matched to a gene: 7. The chain's CDR3 is CASRRGGSDTEAFF. The CDR3 DNA reads as TGTGCCAGCAGGAGAGGGGGCAGCGACACTGAAGCTTTCTTT.

This clonotype was detected only a few times. The chain employs TRBV7-8 and TRBJ1-2; D is ambiguous. Per germline, CDR1 SGHVS and CDR2 FQNEAQ. The CDR3 consists of 13 residues. Trimming stripped 8 bases from V and 0 bases from J, with 10 bases between. CDR3 amino acids: CASDPLANYGYTF. The CDR3 nucleotides are TGTGCCAGCGATCCCCTAGCTAACTATGGCTACACCTTC.

The chain employs TRBV20-1 and TRBJ2-2; D is uncertain. The germline V gene encodes CDR1 DFQATT and CDR2 SNEGSKA (reference sequence). The length of the CDR3 is 14 residues. V was trimmed by 3 bases and J by 5 bases, leaving 13 bases between them. CDR3 sequence reads: CSARVRGRTGELFF. CDR3 nucleotide sequence: TGCAGTGCTAGGGTCCGCGGTAGGACCGGGGAGCTGTTTTTT.

This clonotype showed up just a few times. The rearrangement links TRBV6-1 to TRBJ2-1; 9 bases are shared with TRBD1. This CDR3 is 16 amino acids long. Germline assignment: CDR1 MNHNS and CDR2 SASEGT. The J segment lost 9 bases and the V segment lost 6 bases, leaving 15 bases of the junction unmatched. CDR3 sequence reads: CASRSGQGKRVGEQFF. CDR3 DNA: TGTGCCAGCAGAAGCGGACAGGGGAAGAGGGTGGGTGAGCAGTTCTTC.

This clonotype appeared many times. The CDR3 DNA reads as TGTGCCAGCAGCTATCGGACAGGGGTAAATGAGCAGTTCTTC. Translating it yields CASSYRTGVNEQFF. This sequence joins TRBV7-6 and TRBJ2-1, with 9 bases lining up with TRBD1. There are 14 residues in the CDR3. Germline values: CDR1 SGHVS, CDR2 FNYEAQ. The J segment lost 7 bases and the V segment lost 4 bases, leaving 5 bases of the junction unmatched.

In the case of this clonotype: One base away lies a much larger clone, so this may be a sequencing read error. DNA of the CDR3: TGTGTCAGCAGTCGGGATTCACCCCTCCACTTT. Protein sequence: CVSSRDSPLHF. The chain recombines TRBV28 with TRBJ1-6; D is unclear. This CDR3 is built from 11 residues. The V gene's germline CDR1 is MDHEN and CDR2 SYDVKM.

This clonotype was recorded once. The V gene is TRBV20-1, the J gene TRBJ2-5; no clear D gene. Germline CDR1 and CDR2: DFQATT and SNEGSKA (reference sequence). This CDR3 comprises 16 residues. The ends were cut back, 1 base at V and 5 bases at J, with 20 bases in the middle. The CDR3 protein is CSARGSDGHGLETQYF. CDR3 sequence (DNA): TGCAGTGCTAGAGGTTCTGACGGGCATGGGTTGGAGACCCAGTACTTC.

The rearrangement joins TRBV4-1 to TRBJ2-3, with 8 bases identical to TRBD2. Per germline, CDR1 MGHRA and CDR2 YSYEKL. CDR3 size: 16 residues. The V and J ends lost 6 bases and 0 bases, in that order; junction bases with no gene match: 8. The CDR3 loop is CASRDLAGGSTDTQYF. In nucleotides, the CDR3 is TGCGCCAGCAGGGATTTGGCGGGGGGAAGCACAGATACGCAGTATTTT.

Remarks on this clonotype: Possible read error: a much larger clone is one base away. The gene calls are TRBV7-2 and TRBJ1-1; no clear D gene. There are 14 residues in the CDR3. The germline V gene has CDR1 SGHTA and CDR2 FQGNSA. In DNA, the CDR3 is TGTGTCAGCACCTCGGCCCGCCTGAACACTGAAGCTTTCTTT. Protein: CVSTSARLNTEAFF.

The chain employs TRBV6-2 or TRBV6-3 and TRBJ2-3, with D perhaps TRBD1 (5 bases). Trimming cost V 2 bases and J 3 bases, with 15 bases left between them. CDR3 length: 16 residues. Per the germline V gene, CDR1 is MNHEY and CDR2 is SVGEGT. CDR3 nucleotides: TGTGCCAGCAGTTACGGGGCGAGGCTTCGAACAGATACGCAGTATTTT. It is translated as CASSYGARLRTDTQYF.

This clonotype showed up just a few times. One end of the junction does not line up with germline, which may come from a read error. The chain combines TRBV29-1 with TRBJ2-1, with 14 bases lining up with TRBD2. Germline-derived CDR1 and CDR2 are SQVTM and ANQGSEA. The length of the CDR3 is 13 residues. The CDR3 reads CSVEQVGLAGVLF. CDR3 DNA: TGCAGCGTTGAACAAGTGGGACTAGCGGGGGTCCTCTTC.